Each of the 15 T cell receptor beta chains below was sequenced from the same sample in a study of beta chain features in type 1 diabetes. Of the isolated RNA, all was reverse transcribed, and so the sequenced material was expressed TCRB transcripts. TCRdb's copy holds only in-frame clones and misses some; the assay was immunoSEQ multiplex PCR. The repertoire holds about 360,000 clones, with 10% to 15% as singletons. Sequenced input: naive CD4+ T cells from blood. These receptors all come from a man aged 18 to 29 in good health.

In this sample, this clone turned up a few times. The chain recombines TRBV7-3 with TRBJ2-1, with D possibly being TRBD1 (6 bases). With 2 bases removed from V and 4 bases from J, the gap between germline ends came to 9 bases. This CDR3 contains 14 residues. Germline lookup yields CDR1 SGHTA and CDR2 FQGTGA. This CDR3 is CASSLGTPYNEQFF. DNA of the CDR3: TGTGCCAGCAGCTTAGGGACACCTTACAATGAGCAGTTCTTC. Complete variable domain (other parts from reference TRBV7-3 and TRBJ2-1): GAGVSQTPSNKVTEKGKYVELRCDPISGHTALYWYRQSLGQGPEFLIYFQGTGAADDSGLPNDRFFAVRPEGSVSTLKIQRTERGDSAVYLCASSLGTPYNEQFFGPGTRLTVL.

The sample holds a few counts of this clone. V usage is TRBV4-2 and J usage is TRBJ1-2; TRBD1 is a possible D gene (6 bases). V lost 1 base and J lost 4, with 16 bases in between. Germline V gene data show CDR1 as LGHNA and CDR2 as YNFKEQ. The CDR3 loop spans 16 amino acids. For the CDR3, the DNA is TGTGCCAGCAGCCAAGGGTCTACGGGACAAACCTATGGCTACACCTTC. This gives the protein CASSQGSTGQTYGYTF.

The CDR3 nucleotides are TGTGCCAGCAGTCTCCTGCCGCGGGGGGGCCGTTCAGATACGCAGTATTTT. This gives the protein CASSLLPRGGRSDTQYF. The J gene is TRBJ2-3, the V gene TRBV27, with 9 bases fitting TRBD2. The germline V gene has CDR1 MNHEY and CDR2 SMNVEV (reference sequence). V gave up 5 bases and J gave up 4 bases; unmatched junction bases: 13. This CDR3 comprises 17 residues.

This clone came up a few times. This chain uses TRBV6-5 with TRBJ2-7; 8 bases line up with TRBD2. There are 16 residues in the CDR3. Trimming took 0 bases from V and 2 from J; bases not matched to a gene: 6. The germline V gene encodes CDR1 MNHEY and CDR2 SVGAGI. CDR3 bases: TGTGCCAGCAGTTACTCGAGGCGGGGGGCGACCTACGAGCAGTACTTC. It codes for CASSYSRRGATYEQYF.

V usage is TRBV18 and J usage is TRBJ2-7; 8 bases match TRBD2. The CDR3 length is 16 residues. The germline CDR1 and CDR2 sequences are KGHSH and LQKENI. Trimming took 3 bases from V and 5 from J; bases not matched to a gene: 12. CDR3 amino acids: CASSPGLAGAIDEQYF. In DNA form, the CDR3 reads TGTGCCAGCTCACCCGGGCTAGCGGGCGCTATTGACGAGCAGTACTTC.

This clone came up a few times. The chain has TRBV11-2 and TRBJ1-6; no definite D call. V shed 1 base and J shed 9 bases, with 7 bases lying between them. The CDR3 covers 13 residues. CDR1 is SGHAT, CDR2 FQNNGV, per germline. The CDR3 nucleotides read TGTGCCAGCAGCTTAGCCAGAGGTTCACCCCTCCACTTT. Its translation is CASSLARGSPLHF.

This chain uses TRBV18 with TRBJ1-1, with D perhaps matching TRBD1 (5 bases). The CDR3 runs to 14 residues. Germline V gene sequence: CDR1 KGHSH, CDR2 LQKENI. Trimming took off 3 bases at V and 1 base at J, with 9 bases between the two ends. DNA for the CDR3: TGTGCCAGCTCACCCAGGGTGGGGAACACTGAAGCTTTCTTT. Encoded protein: CASSPRVGNTEAFF.

The chain is built from TRBV4-3 and TRBJ2-4, with D tentatively TRBD2 (6 bases). CDR1 is LGHNA and CDR2 is YSLEER in the germline V gene. CDR3 length equals 15 residues. V was shortened by 4 bases and J by 6 bases, with 16 bases between the two germline ends. The CDR3 protein is CASSPRSHGGNIQYF. CDR3 in DNA: TGCGCCAGCAGCCCAAGGTCCCACGGGGGAAACATTCAGTACTTC.

The chain has TRBV30 and TRBJ1-2; 8 positions agree with TRBD1. Germline V lookup: CDR1 GTSNPN, CDR2 SVGIG (reference sequence). Losses at the gene ends were 5 bases for V and 8 bases for J; bases not matched to a gene: 4. The CDR3 loop spans 11 amino acids. The CDR3 DNA sequence: TGTGCCTGGGGGACAGGAGGGGGCTACACCTTC. Encoded protein: CAWGTGGGYTF.

This clone has just a few counts. This chain uses TRBV28 with TRBJ2-7; 8 bases agree with TRBD1. Germline CDR1 is MDHEN and CDR2 is SYDVKM. The CDR3 extends over 13 amino acids. V was clipped by 6 bases and J by 4 bases; unmatched bases: 5. The CDR3 region has the DNA TGTGCCAGCAGGACAGGGGTCCAATACGAGCAGTACTTC. Translated, it gives CASRTGVQYEQYF.

The chain employs TRBV6-5 and TRBJ2-7; D is possibly TRBD1 (6 bases). The ends were cut back, 4 bases at V and 3 bases at J, with 10 bases in the middle. Germline V gene lookup returns CDR1 MNHEY and CDR2 SVGAGI. There are 13 residues in the CDR3. Written as DNA, the CDR3 is TGTGCCAGCAGTTCGACAGGCCTCTACGAGCAGTACTTC. This translates into CASSSTGLYEQYF.

The genes are TRBV7-3 and TRBJ2-1; 8 positions match TRBD2. Germline assignment: CDR1 SGHTA and CDR2 FQGTGA. The CDR3 length is 15 residues. The V and J ends lost 6 bases and 7 bases, in that order; junction bases with no gene match: 11. CDR3 amino acids: CASSVAGPVVNEQFF. The CDR3, as DNA: TGTGCCAGCAGTGTAGCGGGGCCAGTTGTGAATGAGCAGTTCTTC.

This clone was seen a few times. The chain is built from TRBV23-1 and TRBJ2-7; 11 bases are shared with TRBD1. TRBV23-1 is sorted into the ORF group, with uncertain function. This CDR3 has 17 residues. With 2 bases clipped from V and 3 bases from J, the junction kept 9 bases outside the gene matches. The CDR3 nucleotides read TGCGCCAGCAGTCAAAGGGGACCCGGGACAGGGGGCTACGAGCAGTACTTC. Translating it yields CASSQRGPGTGGYEQYF.

The chain employs TRBV1 and TRBJ2-7; the table's D call of TRBD2 was not tested on the DNA. TRBV1 counts as a pseudogene. The CDR3 runs 17 residues. The CDR3 coding sequence is TGCACCAGCAGCCAAAAGAAGGGACTAGCGGGGTTCTACGAGCAGTACTTC. Its translation is CTSSQKKGLAGFYEQYF.

The table lists this clone with a few counts. The V and J genes are TRBV7-9 and TRBJ2-5; no firm D call. The CDR3 spans 15 residues. Trimming stripped 3 bases from V and 0 bases from J, with 11 bases between. CDR1 is SEHNR and CDR2 is FQNEAQ in the germline V gene (reference sequence). The CDR3 DNA reads TGTGCCAGCAGCTTGCGCGAACAGTACCAAGAGACCCAGTACTTC. Protein: CASSLREQYQETQYF. The entire variable domain, with the rest obtained from reference TRBV7-9 and TRBJ2-5, is as follows: DTGVSQNPRHKITKRGQNVTFRCDPISEHNRLYWYRQTLGQGPEFLTYFQNEAQLEKSRLLSDRFSAERPKGSFSTLEIQRTEQGDSAMYLCASSLREQYQETQYFGPGTRLLVL.